The present TCR beta chain was sequenced within a study of cytomegalovirus exposure and HLA in healthy donors. Germline V gene lookup returns CDR1 SGHRS and CDR2 YFSETQ. CDR3 length: 13 residues. Trimming removed 5 bases from V and 3 bases from J, with 12 bases in between. 13 Jbeta primers and 60 Vbeta primers were used for the PCR. Sequencing used immunoSEQ multiplex PCR; TCRdb keeps in-frame clones, though not all of them. The sample contains under 150,000 clones, roughly 80% of which appear only once. In regard to this clone: As yet, its antigen is unknown.

Findings of the study overall: Researchers reportedly found TCR beta sequences accurately predicted most subjects' HLA-A and HLA-B alleles. Indistinguishable V segments, including TRBV6-2 and TRBV6-3, were excluded. Generally TCR sequences proved uncommon, though certain public TCRs appeared in numerous donors.

Sequencing used PBMCs. This clonotype was sampled from a woman in her forties or fifties in good health and CMV-seronegative. The rearrangement uses TRBV5-1 and TRBJ2-7; tentatively, D is TRBD1 (5 bases). The DNA for the CDR3 is TGCGCCAGCAGGGTTGACCAGGGCTACGAGCAGTACTTC. This sequence encodes CASRVDQGYEQYF.